The T cell receptor (beta chain) described here comes from a study of CD8+CD57+ T cells in acquired aplastic anemia. The V gene's germline CDR1 is SGHRS and CDR2 YFSETQ. Trimming stripped 4 bases from V and 7 bases from J, with 15 bases between. This CDR3 spans 15 amino acids. Genomic DNA was employed as the template in profiling TCR beta VDJ and CDR3. TCRdb analysed the reads with MiXCR anew, one entry per CDR3 protein. The sample yields around 140,000 distinct CDR3 sequences, approximately 41% seen once. This clonotype has at least ten counts. Sequenced sample: sorted CD4+, CD8+, or CD8+CD57+ T cells (not recorded which) from PBMCs. This chain joins TRBV5-1 and TRBJ1-6; possibly TRBD1 for D (5 bases). The receptor's source is a human donor in good health, serving as a control. This CDR3 reads CASSRDSGANSPLHF. The CDR3 nucleotides are TGCGCCAGCAGCCGGGACTCTGGGGCGAATTCACCCCTCCACTTT.